The 32 T cell receptor beta chains given below trace back to one sample, sequenced in a study of cytomegalovirus exposure and HLA in healthy donors. In the PCR, 60 Vbeta and 13 Jbeta primers were used. Only in-frame clones appear in the TCRdb table, and some are missing; sequencing was by immunoSEQ multiplex PCR. The sample contains fewer than 250,000 clones, 80% to 85% of which appear only once. Sequenced input: PBMCs. The receptors come from a boy aged 2 to 10 in good health and CMV-seronegative.

The V and J genes are TRBV6-1 and TRBJ2-7, with D maybe TRBD2 (6 bases). This CDR3 region has 15 residues. The V gene lost 4 bases and the J gene lost 2 bases, with 15 bases spanning the gap. Germline CDR1 is MNHNS and CDR2 is SASEGT. For the CDR3, the DNA is TGTGCCAGCAGTGGTCGATTGGACTACGCCTACGAGCAGTACGTC. Protein product: CASSGRLDYAYEQYV.

V usage is TRBV6-6 and J usage is TRBJ2-5; D possibly corresponds to TRBD1 (8 bases). Trimming left V 6 bases short and J 4 bases short, with 15 bases between. This CDR3 is built from 14 residues. From germline, CDR1 is MNHNY and CDR2 SVGAGI (reference sequence). The CDR3 sequence is CASRPTGGGETQYF. The DNA for the CDR3 is TGTGCCAGCAGGCCCACAGGGGGGGGAGAGACCCAGTACTTC.

The rearrangement links TRBV4-1 to TRBJ2-1; 8 positions agree with TRBD2. The CDR3 contains 20 residues. After removal of 0 bases from V and 5 bases from J, the junction contained 18 bases not matched to a gene. Per the germline V gene, CDR1 is MGHRA and CDR2 is YSYEKL. This CDR3 reads CASSQDLSRFPGTRDNEQFF. Written as DNA, the CDR3 is TGCGCCAGCAGCCAAGATCTCTCCAGGTTCCCCGGGACTAGAGACAATGAGCAGTTCTTC.

Note on this clone: An end of the junction differs from the germline gene, which may be a read error. The chain carries TRBV5-1 and TRBJ2-3; 10 bases map to TRBD2. CDR1 and CDR2 from the germline V gene are SGHRS and YFSETQ. This CDR3 spans 15 amino acids. CDR3 in DNA: TGCGCCAACAGCTTAAGGGTAGCGGGAGGAGATACGCAGTATTTT. Translating it yields CANSLRVAGGDTQYF.

The chain carries TRBV5-6 and TRBJ2-1; D might be TRBD2 (5 bases). The CDR3 loop spans 12 amino acids. Germline V gene lookup returns CDR1 SGHDT and CDR2 YYEEEE. V gave up 2 bases and J gave up 7 bases, with 7 bases separating them. The CDR3 protein is CASSFPGNEQFF. The CDR3 bases are TGTGCCAGCAGCTTCCCGGGAAATGAGCAGTTCTTC. The full variable domain, in which reference TRBV5-6 and TRBJ2-1 provide the parts outside the CDR3, is DAGVTQSPTHLIKTRGQQVTLRCSPKSGHDTVSWYQQALGQGPQFIFQYYEEEERQRGNFPDRFSGHQFPNYSSELNVNALLLGDSALYLCASSFPGNEQFFGPGTRLTVL.

The chain combines TRBV5-1 with TRBJ2-1, with 7 bases lining up with TRBD2. This CDR3 region has 14 residues. Germline lookup yields CDR1 SGHRS and CDR2 YFSETQ. V lost 0 bases to trimming and J lost 8 bases; unmatched junction nucleotides: 5. CDR3 protein: CASSLGGGSDEQFF. For the CDR3, the DNA is TGCGCCAGCAGCTTGGGCGGGGGAAGCGATGAGCAGTTCTTC.

The V gene is TRBV7-8, the J gene TRBJ2-5; 9 bases match TRBD1. Germline lookup yields CDR1 SGHVS and CDR2 FQNEAQ. This CDR3 has 17 residues. J was trimmed by 1 base and V by 1 base; bases with no gene match: 7. The CDR3 sequence is CASSLEGTGFGQETQYF. The CDR3 bases are TGTGCCAGCAGCTTAGAGGGGACAGGGTTTGGCCAAGAGACCCAGTACTTC.

V gene TRBV6-5 combines with J gene TRBJ1-1; a possible D gene is TRBD1 (5 bases). The ends were cut back, 4 bases at V and 7 bases at J, with 10 bases in the middle. CDR1 MNHEY and CDR2 SVGAGI come from the germline V gene. The CDR3 consists of 12 residues. The CDR3 coding sequence is TGTGCCAGCAGTTCCCAGGGCAGTGAAGCTTTCTTT. Its protein product is CASSSQGSEAFF.

The chain carries TRBV9 and TRBJ2-7; the match to TRBD2 covers 14 bases. The J segment lost 2 bases and the V segment lost 4 bases, leaving 8 bases of the junction unmatched. Germline CDR1 SGDLS, CDR2 YYNGEE. The CDR3 extends over 17 amino acids. The CDR3, as DNA: TGTGCCAGCAGCCAGGGACTAGCGGGGGACCCAGCCTACGAGCAGTACTTC. Its protein product is CASSQGLAGDPAYEQYF.

The V gene is TRBV30, the J gene TRBJ2-1; possible D gene TRBD2, 5 bases. The V gene's germline CDR1 is GTSNPN and CDR2 SVGIG (reference sequence). The CDR3 covers 13 residues. V lost 1 base to trimming and J lost 4 bases, with 8 bases between them. The chain's CDR3 is CAWSGGSYNEQFF. The CDR3 DNA sequence: TGTGCCTGGAGTGGCGGGTCTTACAATGAGCAGTTCTTC.

This clone was seen more than once but under ten times. The gene calls are TRBV28 and TRBJ1-5; 7 bases are a match to TRBD1. The J segment lost 0 bases and the V segment lost 2 bases, leaving 7 bases of the junction unmatched. This CDR3 spans 17 amino acids. Germline V lookup: CDR1 MDHEN, CDR2 SYDVKM. CDR3: CASSLVGTAYSNQPQHF. In nucleotides, the CDR3 is TGTGCCAGCAGTTTAGTCGGGACAGCTTATAGCAATCAGCCCCAGCATTTT.

The J gene is TRBJ2-5, the V gene TRBV30, with D maybe TRBD2 (7 bases). The J call is in doubt because the DNA end fits TRBJ2-7 better. The CDR3 contains 14 residues. CDR1 and CDR2 from the germline V gene are GTSNPN and SVGIG (reference sequence). The CDR3 region is CAWTWEGDTYEQYF. CDR3 coding DNA: TGTGCCTGGACTTGGGAGGGGGATACCTACGAGCAGTACTTC.

J is TRBJ1-6 and V is TRBV30; the D gene is possibly TRBD1 (5 bases). Trimming left V 4 bases short and J 5 bases short, with 15 bases between. The V gene's germline CDR1 is GTSNPN and CDR2 SVGIG (reference sequence). The CDR3 runs 15 residues. The CDR3 protein is CAWTSWGRNNSPLHF. The CDR3, as DNA: TGTGCCTGGACCTCGTGGGGGAGGAATAATTCACCCCTCCACTTT.

The chain joins TRBV5-1 to TRBJ1-3, with a possible D match to TRBD1 (5 bases). V was pared by 0 bases and J by 0 bases, with 10 bases between. The germline CDR1 and CDR2 sequences are SGHRS and YFSETQ. The CDR3 has 16 amino acids. Here the CDR3 DNA reads TGCGCCAGCAGCTTGGACTACAGGAGCTCTGGAAACACCATATATTTT. Protein product: CASSLDYRSSGNTIYF. Drawing the rest from reference TRBV5-1 and TRBJ1-3, the complete variable domain is KAGVTQTPRYLIKTRGQQVTLSCSPISGHRSVSWYQQTPGQGLQFLFEYFSETQRNKGNFPGRFSGRQFSNSRSEMNVSTLELGDSALYLCASSLDYRSSGNTIYFGEGSWLTVV.

This chain joins TRBV19 and TRBJ2-5, with 7 nucleotides matching TRBD1. The CDR3 runs to 14 residues. Looked up from germline, CDR1 is LNHDA and CDR2 is SQIVND (reference sequence). J was trimmed by 5 bases and V by 4 bases; bases with no gene match: 7. This CDR3 reads CASSNRQGAETQYF. CDR3 in DNA: TGTGCCAGTAGTAACAGACAGGGAGCGGAGACCCAGTACTTC.

As concerns this clone: Given the absence of the conserved phenylalanine or tryptophan at the CDR3 end, a read error is likely. V gene TRBV6-1 combines with J gene TRBJ1-6; no clear D gene. Germline lookup yields CDR1 MNHNS and CDR2 SASEGT. This CDR3 region has 17 residues. V was trimmed by 3 bases and J by 10 bases, leaving 22 bases between them. The CDR3 here is CASSDPEGESHSSPLHL. Written as DNA, the CDR3 is TGTGCCAGCAGTGACCCCGAAGGAGAGTCACACTCATCACCCCTCCACCTT.

This clone was seen a single time. The chain carries TRBV27 and TRBJ2-1; 8 positions match TRBD2. The CDR3 has 16 amino acids. The germline V gene encodes CDR1 MNHEY and CDR2 SMNVEV (reference sequence). The ends lost 6 bases at V and 0 bases at J; junction bases unmatched: 7. The CDR3 nucleotides are TGTGCCAGCAGCCCTAGCGGGTTAAGCTCCTACAATGAGCAGTTCTTC. Protein product: CASSPSGLSSYNEQFF.

There are a few counts of this clone. The rearrangement joins TRBV30 to TRBJ2-3; 7 bases line up with TRBD2. The germline gives CDR1 GTSNPN, CDR2 SVGIG (reference sequence). The CDR3 contains 14 residues. The junction had 10 bases not matched to a gene; V was cut back by 5 bases and J by 5 bases. The CDR3 sequence: CAWLAGRAGDTQYF. DNA of the CDR3: TGTGCCTGGTTGGCGGGGAGGGCCGGAGATACGCAGTATTTT.

The V call is TRBV7-6, the J call TRBJ2-4, with 7 nucleotides matching TRBD2. The CDR3 spans 17 residues. Germline CDR1 SGHVS, CDR2 FNYEAQ. Losses at the gene ends were 1 base for V and 8 bases for J; bases not matched to a gene: 14. CDR3: CASSLGGWGRASDIQYF. The CDR3 DNA reads TGTGCCAGCAGCTTAGGCGGGTGGGGGAGGGCGTCGGACATTCAGTACTTC.

The chain uses TRBV11-2 and TRBJ2-5, with D possibly matching TRBD1 (6 bases). V was shortened by 2 bases and J by 5 bases, with 6 bases between the two germline ends. The CDR3 sequence is 12 residues long. Germline V gene sequence: CDR1 SGHAT, CDR2 FQNNGV. The CDR3 nucleotides are TGTGCCAGCAGCTTAAGGGGGGAGACCCAGTACTTC. Amino acids: CASSLRGETQYF.

The genes are TRBV18 and TRBJ2-7; the D gene is possibly TRBD2 (6 bases). The CDR3 extends over 14 amino acids. V lost 0 bases and J lost 3, with 9 bases in between. Looked up from germline, CDR1 is KGHSH and CDR2 is LQKENI. Written as DNA, the CDR3 is TGTGCCAGCTCACCACCGGGACTTCTCTACGAGCAGTACTTC. Translation: CASSPPGLLYEQYF.

The V and J genes are TRBV7-8 and TRBJ1-1; tentatively, D is TRBD1 (6 bases). The CDR3 has 17 amino acids. The germline gives CDR1 SGHVS, CDR2 FQNEAQ. V shed 1 base and J shed 3 bases, with 18 bases lying between them. The CDR3 bases are TGTGCCAGCAGCTTAGAGGTCCAGGGGACCAGATACACTGAAGCTTTCTTT. Encoded protein: CASSLEVQGTRYTEAFF.

This chain uses TRBV5-6 with TRBJ1-2, with D possibly matching TRBD1 (5 bases). CDR1 is SGHDT, CDR2 YYEEEE, per germline. V was cut by 6 bases and J by 4 bases, with 13 bases left in between. CDR3 length: 13 amino acids. The CDR3 DNA follows: TGTGCCAGCAACCTACAGGCAACCTATGGCTACACCTTC. Amino acid sequence: CASNLQATYGYTF.

The chain is built from TRBV9 and TRBJ1-1, with 10 positions matching TRBD1. The CDR3 consists of 17 residues. The V gene's germline CDR1 is SGDLS and CDR2 YYNGEE. The ends lost 3 bases at V and 5 bases at J; junction bases unmatched: 13. The CDR3 DNA follows: TGTGCCAGCAGCGCACGGACAGGGGGAATGTCGTGGACTGAAGCTTTCTTT. Translation: CASSARTGGMSWTEAFF. The full variable domain, with the rest looked up from reference TRBV9 and TRBJ1-1, is DSGVTQTPKHLITATGQRVTLRCSPRSGDLSVYWYQQSLDQGLQFLIQYYNGEERAKGNILERFSAQQFPDLHSELNLSSLELGDSALYFCASSARTGGMSWTEAFFGQGTRLTVV.

This rearrangement joins TRBV6-1 to TRBJ2-1; D gene unclear. From germline, CDR1 is MNHNS and CDR2 SASEGT. V lost 5 bases, J lost 6 bases, and 14 bases lay in between. The CDR3 contains 14 residues. For the CDR3, the DNA is TGTGCCAGCAGTACTTCCCTCCCTTCCAATGAGCAGTTCTTC. As protein: CASSTSLPSNEQFF.

This clone appeared once. The genes are TRBV27 and TRBJ2-1; D might be TRBD1 (6 bases). Germline values: CDR1 MNHEY, CDR2 SMNVEV (reference sequence). With 6 bases removed from V and 2 bases from J, the gap between germline ends came to 11 bases. The CDR3 length is 14 residues. The CDR3 spells CASSPGTTYNEQFF. The CDR3 DNA reads TGTGCCAGCAGCCCCGGGACAACCTACAATGAGCAGTTCTTC.

This rearrangement joins TRBV4-2 to TRBJ2-1; 7 bases align to TRBD1. Germline lookup yields CDR1 LGHNA and CDR2 YNFKEQ. Unmatched junction bases numbered 10, after V lost 0 bases and J lost 8 bases. The length of the CDR3 is 16 residues. The CDR3 region has the DNA TGTGCCAGCAGCCAAGATTGGCAGACAGGGATCCATGAGCAGTTCTTC. Translated: CASSQDWQTGIHEQFF.

The J gene is TRBJ1-2, the V gene TRBV20-1; D might be TRBD1 (5 bases). Germline V gene data show CDR1 as DFQATT and CDR2 as SNEGSKA (reference sequence). V gave up 4 bases and J gave up 8 bases, with 11 bases separating them. The CDR3 consists of 11 residues. The chain's CDR3 is CSAIGGWGYTF. In DNA form, the CDR3 reads TGCAGTGCTATCGGGGGTTGGGGCTACACCTTC.

The chain has TRBV11-3 and TRBJ2-2, with D possibly matching TRBD2 (6 bases). V dropped 3 bases and J dropped 6 bases, with 11 bases sitting between them. The CDR3 is 14 amino acids. The germline V gene has CDR1 SGHNT and CDR2 YENEEA. CDR3 sequence reads: CASSLTSIAGELFF. The CDR3 DNA is TGTGCCAGCAGCTTGACTAGTATTGCCGGGGAGCTGTTTTTT.

Details on this clone: A read error may account for a junction end that differs from germline. The J gene is TRBJ2-7, the V gene TRBV7-9, with a tentative D call TRBD1 (5 bases). The CDR3 has 13 residues. Per germline, CDR1 SEHNR and CDR2 FQNEAQ (reference sequence). In DNA form, the CDR3 reads TGTTCCAGCAAGGGGCAGAGCTCCTACGAGCAGTACTTC. It is translated as CSSKGQSSYEQYF. Full variable domain (rest looked up from reference TRBV7-9 and TRBJ2-7): DTGVSQNPRHKITKRGQNVTFRCDPISEHNRLYWYRQTLGQGPEFLTYFQNEAQLEKSRLLSDRFSAERPKGSFSTLEIQRTEQGDSAMYLCSSKGQSSYEQYFGPGTRLTVT.

This rearrangement joins TRBV12-5 to TRBJ1-4, with 7 bases identical to TRBD1. The CDR3 is 17 amino acids. Losses at the gene ends were 1 base for V and 4 bases for J; bases not matched to a gene: 9. CDR1 LGHNT and CDR2 FRNRAP come from the germline V gene. The CDR3 DNA is TGTGCTAGTGGTTTGGCCGTCAGACAGGGAAGTAATGAAAAACTGTTTTTT. Translation: CASGLAVRQGSNEKLFF.

V usage is TRBV2 and J usage is TRBJ2-3, with D unresolved. CDR3 length: 15 residues. Germline CDR1 is SNHLY and CDR2 is FYNNEI. V was trimmed by 11 bases and J by 0 bases, leaving 18 bases between them. The CDR3 loop is CACVPPTPSTDTQYF. CDR3 in DNA: TGTGCCTGCGTCCCCCCTACTCCTAGCACAGATACGCAGTATTTT.